The clone carrying this T cell receptor beta chain showed up many times. Naive CD8 T cells were picked out by sorting for CD8+CD4-CCR7+CD45RA+. This entry comes from a study of molecular identifiers for immune sequencing clone quantification. The CDR3 totals 14 residues. Trimming cost V 6 bases and J 0 bases, with 12 bases left between them. Per the germline V gene, CDR1 is MNHEY and CDR2 is SMNVEV (reference sequence). TCRdb reanalysed the PCR reads using MiXCR and keeps one entry per CDR3 protein. This table holds more than 550,000 distinct CDR3 sequences, 25% found once. The TCR comes from a human donor in good health. Some libraries in this study had Jurkat cell RNA spiked in. V gene TRBV27 combines with J gene TRBJ2-7; D might be TRBD1 (6 bases). The sequencing sample was made of naive CD8+ T cells from blood, with Jurkat cell RNA spiked in. The subset here: FACS-sorted CD8+CD4-CCR7+CD45RA+ naive T cells. Here the CDR3 DNA reads TGTGCCAGCAGCCCCCGACAGGTCTCCTACGAGCAGTACTTC. As protein: CASSPRQVSYEQYF.